Listed here are 20 T cell receptor beta chains from one sample, sequenced in a study of identical twins. One entry per CDR3 protein results from TCRdb running MiXCR on the 5' RACE reads. The sample shows roughly 1.6 million distinct CDR3 sequences, around a third of them seen only once. Sequencing was performed on cord blood. The source is a newborn girl in good health.

This chain links TRBV2 with TRBJ1-2; perhaps TRBD1 as D (6 bases). Germline V lookup: CDR1 SNHLY, CDR2 FYNNEI. V lost 6 bases to trimming and J lost 3 bases, with 23 bases between them. This CDR3 is 17 amino acids long. CDR3: CASSARLAGQGYYGYTF. In nucleotides, the CDR3 is TGTGCCAGCAGCGCCCGACTGGCGGGGCAGGGGTACTATGGCTACACCTTC.

The chain joins TRBV18 to TRBJ1-1; no clear D. There are 13 residues in the CDR3. Germline V gives CDR1 KGHSH, CDR2 LQKENI. V gave up 6 bases and J gave up 0 bases, with 8 bases separating them. The CDR3, as DNA: TGTGCCAGCTCCGAGTGGGTGAACACTGAAGCTTTCTTT. It codes for CASSEWVNTEAFF.

This chain joins TRBV12-3 or TRBV12-4 and TRBJ2-1; weak D call: TRBD2 (5 bases). The V gene lost 4 bases and the J gene lost 8 bases, with 9 bases spanning the gap. This CDR3 is 12 amino acids long. CDR3 loop: CASSSTRDEQFF. The CDR3 DNA sequence: TGTGCCAGCAGTTCGACGCGGGATGAGCAGTTCTTC.

The chain carries TRBV15 and TRBJ2-3; TRBD2 aligns across 7 bases. Germline V gene data show CDR1 as LNHNV and CDR2 as YYDKDF (reference sequence). The CDR3 loop spans 16 amino acids. Germline trimming cut 3 bases from V and 0 bases from J; bases unmatched to any gene: 6. Here the CDR3 reads CATSRGLSLSTDTQYF. The CDR3 DNA sequence: TGTGCCACCAGCAGGGGACTATCACTTAGCACAGATACGCAGTATTTT.

The V gene is TRBV7-6, the J gene TRBJ2-1; D gene uncertain. V was trimmed by 0 bases and J by 10 bases, leaving 19 bases between them. The germline CDR1 and CDR2 sequences are SGHVS and FNYEAQ. There are 16 residues in the CDR3. The CDR3 loop is CASSLAPVLGSYEQFF. CDR3 DNA sequence: TGTGCCAGCAGCTTAGCGCCAGTTTTGGGCTCCTACGAGCAGTTCTTC.

This clonotype was detected only a few times. The chain combines TRBV6-6 with TRBJ2-5; no definite D call. Germline V CDR1 and CDR2: MNHNY, SVGAGI (reference sequence). The germline V and J ends were trimmed by 2 bases and 12 bases, with 7 bases remaining between them. The CDR3 totals 10 residues. The CDR3 region has the DNA TGTGCCAGCAGTTACGGGCCGAAGTACTTC. Translating gives CASSYGPKYF.

The table lists this clonotype with a few counts. This sequence joins TRBV7-2 and TRBJ2-1; TRBD1 matches 8 bases. J was trimmed by 6 bases and V by 3 bases; bases with no gene match: 7. Germline loops: CDR1 SGHTA, CDR2 FQGNSA. The CDR3 runs to 15 residues. The CDR3 protein is CASSFMEGQANEQFF. CDR3 sequence (DNA): TGTGCCAGCAGCTTTATGGAGGGACAGGCCAATGAGCAGTTCTTC.

Only a few counts were recorded for this clonotype. The chain has TRBV20-1 and TRBJ2-1; D is possibly TRBD2 (7 bases). The J call may be incorrect, as the DNA end agrees better with TRBJ2-7. Germline CDR1 is DFQATT and CDR2 is SNEGSKA (reference sequence). This CDR3 region has 16 residues. The CDR3 sequence: CSARDGGASSYNEQYF. The DNA for the CDR3 is TGCAGTGCTAGAGATGGGGGGGCAAGCTCCTACAATGAGCAGTACTTC.

This clonotype was seen a handful of times. V usage is TRBV12-3 or TRBV12-4 and J usage is TRBJ2-3, with TRBD2 matching 15 bases. Germline trimming cut 7 bases from V and 2 bases from J; bases unmatched to any gene: 7. This CDR3 comprises 17 residues. The CDR3 here is CASIPGLAGGHTDTQYF. In DNA, the CDR3 is TGTGCCAGCATCCCGGGACTAGCGGGGGGCCACACAGATACGCAGTATTTT.

This clonotype occurred a few times. The chain joins TRBV2 to TRBJ1-1, with 12 bases identical to TRBD1. CDR1 and CDR2 (germline): SNHLY, FYNNEI. The junction had 5 bases not matched to a gene; V was cut back by 2 bases and J by 4 bases. The CDR3 extends over 16 amino acids. The CDR3 DNA reads as TGTGCCAGCAGTGAAAGGGACAGGGGGCAGACCACTGAAGCTTTCTTT. It translates to CASSERDRGQTTEAFF.

This clonotype was recorded a few times. J is TRBJ2-1 and V is TRBV3-1; TRBD1 matches 11 bases. The CDR3 covers 16 residues. Looked up from germline, CDR1 is LGHDT and CDR2 is YNNKEL (reference sequence). V was pared by 6 bases and J by 9 bases, with 13 bases of the junction left unmatched. The CDR3 loop is CASSRLGTGGIGEQFF. CDR3 DNA: TGTGCCAGCAGTCGCCTCGGGACAGGGGGTATTGGTGAGCAGTTCTTC.

This clonotype was seen at least ten times. CDR3 coding DNA: TGCAGCGCGAGGACTAGCGGTAATGAGCAGTACTTC. Translating it yields CSARTSGNEQYF. This chain uses TRBV20-1 with TRBJ2-5; TRBD2 matches 10 bases. This CDR3 comprises 12 residues. Germline V lookup: CDR1 DFQATT, CDR2 SNEGSKA (reference sequence).

This clonotype appeared a few times. This chain uses TRBV4-1 with TRBJ2-1; D call uncertain. Germline loops: CDR1 MGHRA, CDR2 YSYEKL. This CDR3 comprises 13 residues. V shed 1 base and J shed 6 bases, with 7 bases lying between them. The CDR3 nucleotides read TGCGCCAGCAGCCAAGGGGTAGGCAATGAGCAGTTCTTC. This encodes CASSQGVGNEQFF.

In this sample, this clonotype turned up a few times. The chain joins TRBV4-1 to TRBJ2-1; D remains unclear. Trimming removed 0 bases from V and 4 bases from J, with 13 bases in between. Looked up from germline, CDR1 is MGHRA and CDR2 is YSYEKL. This CDR3 spans 16 amino acids. DNA for the CDR3: TGCGCCAGCAGCCAAGATCGCGACGGCTCTTACAATGAGCAGTTCTTC. It encodes CASSQDRDGSYNEQFF.

V is TRBV10-2 and J is TRBJ2-2; D remains unclear. The CDR3 loop spans 13 amino acids. Per the germline V gene, CDR1 is WSHSY and CDR2 is SAAADI. The ends were cut back, 7 bases at V and 0 bases at J, with 6 bases in the middle. CDR3 in amino acids: CASTSANTGELFF. The CDR3 DNA follows: TGCGCCAGCACGTCTGCGAACACCGGGGAGCTGTTTTTT.

The table lists this clonotype with a few counts. The chain carries TRBV7-9 and TRBJ1-5, with D perhaps matching TRBD1 (6 bases). The CDR3 length is 15 residues. Trimming removed 8 bases at V and 4 bases at J, with 18 bases between. From germline, CDR1 is SEHNR and CDR2 FQNEAQ (reference sequence). In DNA, the CDR3 is TGTGCCAGCCAGAATTGGGACATGGTGAATCAGCCCCAGCATTTT. Protein product: CASQNWDMVNQPQHF.

This clonotype was observed a handful of times. CDR3 amino acids: CASSDQGYSNQPQHF. For the CDR3, the DNA is TGTGCCAGCAGTGATCAGGGGTATAGCAATCAGCCCCAGCATTTT. The chain uses TRBV6-6 and TRBJ1-5, with D possibly TRBD1 on 6 matching bases. Trimming cost V 5 bases and J 0 bases, with 11 bases left between them. This CDR3 region has 15 residues. Germline CDR1 and CDR2: MNHNY and SVGAGI (reference sequence).

The chain links TRBV7-9 to TRBJ2-5; the D gene could be TRBD1 or TRBD2 (5 bases each). CDR3 length: 12 amino acids. With 2 bases removed from V and 11 bases from J, the gap between germline ends came to 12 bases. The germline V gene has CDR1 SEHNR and CDR2 FQNEAQ (reference sequence). CDR3 bases: TGTGCCAGCAGCTTACCGGGACCGCGGCAGTACTTC. This sequence encodes CASSLPGPRQYF.

Comments on this clonotype: Germline and junction disagree at one end, which may indicate a read error. The chain carries TRBV7-2 and TRBJ2-3, with D possibly being TRBD1 or TRBD2 (5 bases each). The CDR3 extends over 16 amino acids. The V gene's germline CDR1 is SGHTA and CDR2 FQGNSA. The CDR3 loop reads CACSLKGSGGTDTQYF. CDR3 sequence (DNA): TGTGCCTGCAGCTTGAAGGGGAGCGGCGGCACAGATACGCAGTATTTT.

This chain links TRBV21-1 with TRBJ1-5; whether TRBD1, the table's D call, matches the DNA was not checked. TRBV21-1 is termed a pseudogene. The CDR3 consists of 15 residues. CDR3: CASSFRGDRDQPQHF. The CDR3 region has the DNA TGTGCCAGCAGCTTCCGAGGGGACAGGGATCAGCCCCAGCATTTT.